The subject of this entry is one TCR beta chain. As yet, its antigen is unknown. TCRdb re-derived calls from the reads in MiXCR, one entry per CDR3 protein. The sample lists about 920,000 distinct CDR3 sequences, roughly 30% seen once, with around 15% in the top ten. Germline assignment: CDR1 LGHNA and CDR2 YNFKEQ. The CDR3 has 16 amino acids. Unmatched junction bases numbered 14, after V lost 4 bases and J lost 8 bases. This entry comes from a study of T cell repertoires in cytomegalovirus infection. Study-wide results and caveats: It was HLA-C-restricted CMV-specific TCR beta clonotypes that dominated the response ex vivo.

Sequencing used cultured CD8+ T cells from PBMCs, obtained from culture after CMV antigen stimulation. This clonotype was sampled from a human donor in good health (CMV status not recorded). Some clones in this sample may be carry-over from other donors' samples. The chain has TRBV4-2 and TRBJ2-1, with 7 bases identical to TRBD2. CDR3 DNA: TGTGCCAGCAGCCGGTTCTTAGCGGGCCCTGGCGATGAGCAGTTCTTC. Protein sequence: CASSRFLAGPGDEQFF.